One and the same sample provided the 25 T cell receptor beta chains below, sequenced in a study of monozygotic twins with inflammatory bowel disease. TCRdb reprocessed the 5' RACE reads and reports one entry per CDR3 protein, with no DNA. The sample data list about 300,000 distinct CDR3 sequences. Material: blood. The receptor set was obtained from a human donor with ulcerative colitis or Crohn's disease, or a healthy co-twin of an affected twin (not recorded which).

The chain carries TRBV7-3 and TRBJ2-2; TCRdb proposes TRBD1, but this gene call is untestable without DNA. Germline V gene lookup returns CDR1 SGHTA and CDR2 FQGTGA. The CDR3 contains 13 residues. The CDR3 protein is CASSSGGTGELFF.

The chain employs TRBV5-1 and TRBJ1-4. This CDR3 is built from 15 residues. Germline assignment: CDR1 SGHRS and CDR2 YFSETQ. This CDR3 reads CASSPRQSFNEKLFF.

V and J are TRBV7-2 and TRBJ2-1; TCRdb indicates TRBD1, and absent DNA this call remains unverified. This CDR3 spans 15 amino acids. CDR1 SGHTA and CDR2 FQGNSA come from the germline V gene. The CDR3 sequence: CASSLSGGVYNEQFF.

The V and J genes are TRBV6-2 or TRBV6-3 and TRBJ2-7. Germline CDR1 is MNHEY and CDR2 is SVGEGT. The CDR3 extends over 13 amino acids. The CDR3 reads CASSSVWTGWQYF.

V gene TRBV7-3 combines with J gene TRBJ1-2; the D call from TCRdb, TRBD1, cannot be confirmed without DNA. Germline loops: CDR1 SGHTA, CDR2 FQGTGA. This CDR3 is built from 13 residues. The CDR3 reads CASSFAPGGGYTF.

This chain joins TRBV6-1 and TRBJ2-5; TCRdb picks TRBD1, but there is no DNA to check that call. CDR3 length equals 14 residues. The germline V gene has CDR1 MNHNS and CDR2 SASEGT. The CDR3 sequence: CASSPGHAQETQYF.

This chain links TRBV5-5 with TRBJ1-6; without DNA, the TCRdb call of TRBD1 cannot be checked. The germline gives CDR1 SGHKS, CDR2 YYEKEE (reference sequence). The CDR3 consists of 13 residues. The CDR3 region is CASSLEGDSPLHF.

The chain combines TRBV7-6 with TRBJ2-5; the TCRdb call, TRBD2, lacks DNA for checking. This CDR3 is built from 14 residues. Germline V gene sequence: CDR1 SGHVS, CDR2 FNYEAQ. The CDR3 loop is CASSLANSEKTQYF.

CDR3 amino acids: CASSIGLAASTDTQYF. V and J are TRBV5-1 and TRBJ2-3; TCRdb reports TRBD2, a call that lacks DNA to check it against. Germline V gives CDR1 SGHRS, CDR2 YFSETQ. This CDR3 is 16 amino acids long.

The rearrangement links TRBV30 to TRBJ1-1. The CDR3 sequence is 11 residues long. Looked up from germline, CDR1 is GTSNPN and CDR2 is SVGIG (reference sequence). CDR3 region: CAWRYREKAFF.

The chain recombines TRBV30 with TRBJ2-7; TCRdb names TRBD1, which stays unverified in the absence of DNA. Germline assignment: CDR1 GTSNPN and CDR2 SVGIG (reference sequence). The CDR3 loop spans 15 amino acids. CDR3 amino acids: CAWKGAGTHWLEQYF.

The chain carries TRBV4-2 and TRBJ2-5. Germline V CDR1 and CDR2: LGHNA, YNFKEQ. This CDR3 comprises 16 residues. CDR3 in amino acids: CASSQDLGARQETQYF.

This chain's CDR3 is CASSLEKGRETQYF. The gene calls are TRBV7-9 and TRBJ2-5. This CDR3 region has 14 residues. Germline loops: CDR1 SEHNR, CDR2 FQNEAQ (reference sequence).

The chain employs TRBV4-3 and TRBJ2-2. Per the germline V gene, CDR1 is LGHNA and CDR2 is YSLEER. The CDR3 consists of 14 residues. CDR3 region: CASSQFTQTGELFF.

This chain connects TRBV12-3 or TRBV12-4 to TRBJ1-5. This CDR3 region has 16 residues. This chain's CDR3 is CASSLQGPQGGQPRHF.

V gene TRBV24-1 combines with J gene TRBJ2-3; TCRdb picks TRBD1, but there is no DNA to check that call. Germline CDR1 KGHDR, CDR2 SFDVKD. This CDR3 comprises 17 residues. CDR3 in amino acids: CATSALSRLRGADTQYF.

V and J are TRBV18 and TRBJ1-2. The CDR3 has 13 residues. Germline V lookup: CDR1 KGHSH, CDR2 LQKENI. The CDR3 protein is CASSLPDHYGYTF. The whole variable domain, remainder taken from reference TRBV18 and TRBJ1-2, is NAGVMQNPRHLVRRRGQEARLRCSPMKGHSHVYWYRQLPEEGLKFMVYLQKENIIDESGMPKERFSAEFPKEGPSILRIQQVVRGDSAAYFCASSLPDHYGYTFGSGTRLTVV.

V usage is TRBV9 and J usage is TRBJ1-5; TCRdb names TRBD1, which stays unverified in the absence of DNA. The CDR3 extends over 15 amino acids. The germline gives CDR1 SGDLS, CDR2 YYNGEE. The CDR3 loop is CASSLRDGSNQPQHF.

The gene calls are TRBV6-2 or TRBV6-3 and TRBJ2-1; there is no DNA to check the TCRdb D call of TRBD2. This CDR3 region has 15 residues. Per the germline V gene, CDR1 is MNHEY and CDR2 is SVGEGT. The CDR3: CASSPGTSAYNEQFF.

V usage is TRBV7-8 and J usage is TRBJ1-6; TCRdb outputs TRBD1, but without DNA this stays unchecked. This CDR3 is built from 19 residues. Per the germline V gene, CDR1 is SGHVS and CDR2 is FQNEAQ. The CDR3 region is CASTQTGRTGSSVTSPLHF.

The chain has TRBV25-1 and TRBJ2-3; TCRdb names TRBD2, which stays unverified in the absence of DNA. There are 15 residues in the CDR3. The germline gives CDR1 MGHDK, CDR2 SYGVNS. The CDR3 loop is CASSGLTSGSGTQYF.

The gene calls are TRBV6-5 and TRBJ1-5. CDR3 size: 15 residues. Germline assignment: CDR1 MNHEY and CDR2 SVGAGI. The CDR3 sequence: CASSYSQTPNQPQHF.

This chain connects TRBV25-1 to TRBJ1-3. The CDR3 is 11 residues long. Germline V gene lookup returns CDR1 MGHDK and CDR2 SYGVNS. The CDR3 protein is CASKYGNTIYF.

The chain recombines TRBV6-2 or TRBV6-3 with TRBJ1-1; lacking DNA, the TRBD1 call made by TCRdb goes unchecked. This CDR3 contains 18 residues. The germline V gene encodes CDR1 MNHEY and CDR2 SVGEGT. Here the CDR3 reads CASSYEGTFITWNTEAFF.

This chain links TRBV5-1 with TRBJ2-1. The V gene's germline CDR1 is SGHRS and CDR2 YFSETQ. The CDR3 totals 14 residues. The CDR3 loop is CASSLAETYNEQFF.